The clone carrying this TCR beta chain was observed once. These data come from a study of OX40 agonist ivuxolimab in advanced cancers. Libraries were prepared by immunoSEQ multiplex PCR; TCRdb keeps only in-frame clonotypes and omits some of them. The data hold 35,000 to 55,000 clones, with approximately 80% observed a single time. Germline trimming cut 7 bases from V and 10 bases from J; bases unmatched to any gene: 9. CDR1 is ENHRY, CDR2 SYGVKD, per germline. This CDR3 has 15 amino acids. This clonotype was sampled from an adult with an advanced solid tumor such as melanoma, head and neck, liver or kidney cancer. This specimen consisted of CD4+ or CD8+ T cells sorted from blood, obtained in a trial of the OX40 agonist ivuxolimab. The chain combines TRBV10-3 with TRBJ2-1, with 14 bases aligning to TRBD2. The CDR3 DNA is TGTGCCATCACCGAGGGACTAGCGGGAGCTGGGGAGCAGTTCTTC. Protein sequence: CAITEGLAGAGEQFF.